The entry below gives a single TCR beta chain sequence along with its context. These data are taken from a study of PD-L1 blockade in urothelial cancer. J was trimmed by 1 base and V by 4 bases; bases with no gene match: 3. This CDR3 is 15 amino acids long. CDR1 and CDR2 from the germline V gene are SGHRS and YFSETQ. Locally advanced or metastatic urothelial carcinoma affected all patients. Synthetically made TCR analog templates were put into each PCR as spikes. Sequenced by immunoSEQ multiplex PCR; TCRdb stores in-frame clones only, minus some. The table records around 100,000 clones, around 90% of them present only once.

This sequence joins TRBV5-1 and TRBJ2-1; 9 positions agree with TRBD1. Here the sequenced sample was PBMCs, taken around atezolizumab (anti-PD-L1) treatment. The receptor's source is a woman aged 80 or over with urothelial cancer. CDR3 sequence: CASSRGQGSYNEQFF. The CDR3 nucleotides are TGCGCCAGCAGCCGCGGACAGGGGTCCTACAATGAGCAGTTCTTC.